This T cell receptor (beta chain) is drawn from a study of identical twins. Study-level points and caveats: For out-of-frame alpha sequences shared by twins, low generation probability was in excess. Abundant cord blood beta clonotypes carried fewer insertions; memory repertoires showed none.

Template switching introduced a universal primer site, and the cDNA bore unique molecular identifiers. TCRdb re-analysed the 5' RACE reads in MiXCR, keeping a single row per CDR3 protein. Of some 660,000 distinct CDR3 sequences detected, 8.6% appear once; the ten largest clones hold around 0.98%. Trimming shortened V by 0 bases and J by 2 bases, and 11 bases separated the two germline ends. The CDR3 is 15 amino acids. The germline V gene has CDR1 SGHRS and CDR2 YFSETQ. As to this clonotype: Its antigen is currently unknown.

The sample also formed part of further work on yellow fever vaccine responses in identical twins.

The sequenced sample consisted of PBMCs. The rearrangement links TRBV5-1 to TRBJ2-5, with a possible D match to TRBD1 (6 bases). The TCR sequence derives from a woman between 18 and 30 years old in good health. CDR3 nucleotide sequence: TGCGCCAGCAGCTTGGTAGGACAGAGACAAGAGACCCAGTACTTC. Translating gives CASSLVGQRQETQYF.